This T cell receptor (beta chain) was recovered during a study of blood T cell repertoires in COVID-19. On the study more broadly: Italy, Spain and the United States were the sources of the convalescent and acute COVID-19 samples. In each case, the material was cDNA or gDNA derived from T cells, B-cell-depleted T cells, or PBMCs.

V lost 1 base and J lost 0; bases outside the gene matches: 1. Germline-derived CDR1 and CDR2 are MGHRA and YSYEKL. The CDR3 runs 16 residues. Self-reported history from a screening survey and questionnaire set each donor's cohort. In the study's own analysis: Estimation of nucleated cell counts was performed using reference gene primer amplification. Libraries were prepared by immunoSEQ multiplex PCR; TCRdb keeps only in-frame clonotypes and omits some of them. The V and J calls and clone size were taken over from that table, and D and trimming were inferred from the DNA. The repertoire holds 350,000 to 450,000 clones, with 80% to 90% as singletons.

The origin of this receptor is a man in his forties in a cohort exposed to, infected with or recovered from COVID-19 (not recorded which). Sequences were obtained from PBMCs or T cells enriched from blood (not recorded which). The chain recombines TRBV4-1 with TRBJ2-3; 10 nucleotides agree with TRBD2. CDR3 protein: CASSQASGSSTDTQYF. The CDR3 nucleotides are TGCGCCAGCAGCCAAGCTAGCGGGAGTAGCACAGATACGCAGTATTTT.